These T cell receptor beta chains were read from a single sample in a study of tumor-infiltrating lymphocytes in primary liver carcinoma. TCRdb ran MiXCR on the multiplex PCR reads and lists one entry per CDR3 protein. Among approximately 110,000 distinct CDR3 sequences listed, approximately 64% were seen once. The specimen sequenced was liver tumor tissue from sampling region 3. Source of these receptors: a woman aged 60-70 years with primary liver carcinoma and hepatitis B virus infection. Each CDR3 is given with its conserved first and last residue. D genes are given only for firm matches. Expanded clones get a size class; other rows say once, few or many, or leave the size out.

cdr3_nt cdr3_aa v_call clone_size j_call d_call
TGTGCCAGCAGCAGGGGACAGGGAATGATAGATACGCAGTATTTT CASSRGQGMIDTQYF TRBV5-6 once TRBJ2-3 TRBD1
TGCGCCGGCAGCCAAGTGGAGGGAGGGCGCACAGATACGCAGTATTTT CAGSQVEGGRTDTQYF TRBV4-2 NA TRBJ2-3 TRBD2
TGTGCCAGCAGTTTACCTCAGAACACTGAATCTTTCTTT CASSLPQNTESFF TRBV28 NA TRBJ1-1 NA
TGTGCCAGCAGCTTGTTAGGCACCTCTAGTACAGATACGCAGCATTTT CASSLLGTSSTDTQHF TRBV5-6 NA TRBJ1-5 NA
TGCGCCAGCAGCTTAGTTGGGATTAGCGGGACCAATGAGCAGTTCTTC CASSLVGISGTNEQFF TRBV7-8 once TRBJ2-1 TRBD2
TGTGCTAGCAGTTTACTCGGGAGCGTCCGCGAGCAGTACTTC CASSLLGSVREQYF TRBV12-3/TRBV12-4 NA TRBJ2-7 NA
TGCAACGTCCCCGGGGTCCCCTATGGCTACACCTTC CNVPGVPYGYTF TRBV29-1 NA TRBJ1-2 NA
TGTGCCATCAGTTCGGCCAATGAGCAGTTCTTC CAISSANEQFF TRBV10-3 many TRBJ2-1 NA
TGTGCCAGCAGTTTAGTTGTAGGGTACGGGCAGCACTTC CASSLVVGYGQHF TRBV12-3/TRBV12-4 NA TRBJ2-7 NA
TGCAGTGCTAGAGATTTTGGGACTAGCTCAAGCTCCTACAATGAGCATTTCTTC CSARDFGTSSSSYNEHFF TRBV20-1 NA TRBJ2-1 TRBD2
TGTGCCAGCGACTTAGGAACTAGCGGGGAGCTTGAGCAGTTCTTC CASDLGTSGELEQFF TRBV11-3 NA TRBJ2-1 TRBD2
TGTGCCAATAGTCACGGACAGGGTACCTACGAGCAGTACTTC CANSHGQGTYEQYF TRBV12-3/TRBV12-4 NA TRBJ2-7 TRBD1
TGTGCCAGCACCTTTTCAGGTGGACAAGCGGGCGGGGTATACAATGAGCAGTTCTTC CASTFSGGQAGGVYNEQFF TRBV28 NA TRBJ2-1 NA
TGTGCCAGCAGTTTAGACCAGGGGCAGAACGCAGGGGAGCTGTTTTTT CASSLDQGQNAGELFF TRBV12-3/TRBV12-4 NA TRBJ2-2 NA
TGTGCCACCAGGACCAGCACTTTCGGTGAGCAATTCTTC CATRTSTFGEQFF TRBV6-6 NA TRBJ2-1 NA
TGTGCCAGCGGCCCTCTGGACAGGGAAAACACTGAAGCTTTCTTT CASGPLDRENTEAFF TRBV4-2 NA TRBJ1-1 TRBD1
TGTGCCAGCAGCAGGAGACTAGCGGGAGGACCGGGGGATGAGCAATCCTTC CASSRRLAGGPGDEQSF TRBV11-2 once TRBJ2-1 TRBD2
TGTGCCAGCAGTCCCCACCAAGGACGGGGTCAGCCCCAGCATTTT CASSPHQGRGQPQHF TRBV12-3/TRBV12-4 NA TRBJ1-5 NA
TGCAGTGTCTCTCTCGGCCCTAAAAACATTCAGTACTTC CSVSLGPKNIQYF TRBV29-1 NA TRBJ2-4 NA
TGTGCCAGCAGGCGGGACAGGGGGTATCAGCCCCAGCATTTT CASRRDRGYQPQHF TRBV28 few TRBJ1-5 TRBD1
TGTGCCTGGAGGAGGGACGCCGGGGAGCTGTTTTTT CAWRRDAGELFF TRBV30 few TRBJ2-2 NA
TGCAGCGTTGGACAGACCAATCAGCCCCAGCATTTT CSVGQTNQPQHF TRBV29-1 many TRBJ1-5 NA
TGTGCCAGCAGTTTCTGGGGCGGTAACACCGGGGAGCTGTTTTTT CASSFWGGNTGELFF TRBV12-3/TRBV12-4 medium-sized TRBJ2-2 NA
TGCAGCGGTGCAGGACCAACACGGAATGAGCAGTTCTTC CSGAGPTRNEQFF TRBV29-1 NA TRBJ2-1 NA
TGTGCCAGCAGGGGAGAGACAGTTGGGAACACTGAAGCTTTCTTT CASRGETVGNTEAFF TRBV6-1 NA TRBJ1-1 NA
TGCAGCATTGAATGCGACAGGAACACTGAAGCTTTCTTT CSIECDRNTEAFF TRBV29-1 NA TRBJ1-1 NA
TGTGCCAGCAGCGTCTTTGAAAAACTGTTTTTT CASSVFEKLFF TRBV11-2 NA TRBJ1-4 NA
TGTGCCAGCAGTTTAGGGAGGGGAGGCTCCTACGAGCAGTACTTC CASSLGRGGSYEQYF TRBV28 NA TRBJ2-7 TRBD2
TGTGCCAGCGGAAGGGACAGACCCTACGAGCGGTACTTC CASGRDRPYERYF TRBV6-1 once TRBJ2-7 TRBD1
TGCAGCGTTGGAATCCCCGGCACAGATACGCAGTATTTT CSVGIPGTDTQYF TRBV29-1 many TRBJ2-3 NA
TGTGCCACCAGCGATTTGAGGTCAGGGCAGTACAATGAGCAGTTCTTC CATSDLRSGQYNEQFF TRBV24-1 NA TRBJ2-1 NA
TGCGCCAGCAACTTAGATGATTGGGGGCGCGACATTCAGTACTTC CASNLDDWGRDIQYF TRBV11-2 NA TRBJ2-4 NA
TGCAGCGTTGAAAAAGGACAGGGTTACGAGCAGTACTTC CSVEKGQGYEQYF TRBV29-1 many TRBJ2-7 TRBD1
TGTGCCAGCAAGGAGTTCCTTAGCAATCAGCCCCAGCATTTT CASKEFLSNQPQHF TRBV2 NA TRBJ1-5 NA
TGTGCTAGTGGTTTTGGAAGCACTGAAGCTTTCTTC CASGFGSTEAFF TRBV12-5 NA TRBJ1-1 NA
TGTGCCAGCAGCTTAAGGTTCGGTAGCACAGATACGCAGTATTTT CASSLRFGSTDTQYF TRBV7-9 NA TRBJ2-3 NA
TGTGCCACCAAAGACACCACGCAGTATTTT CATKDTTQYF TRBV10-3 many TRBJ2-3 NA
TGCAGCGTTGACGGGACTAGCGTAGAGAGGAGAGATACGCAGTATTTT CSVDGTSVERRDTQYF TRBV29-1 medium-sized TRBJ2-3 TRBD2
TGCGACGTTAGGGCGGGAGGCAATGAGCAGTTCTTC CDVRAGGNEQFF TRBV29-1 NA TRBJ2-1 TRBD2
TGTGCCAGTAGCTTATTGTTACAGCCGCTACGGACAGATACGCAGTATTTT CASSLLLQPLRTDTQYF TRBV11-3 NA TRBJ2-3 NA
TGTGCCAACAGCTCCCGTCGGGGGTACCAAGAGAAGCAGTACTTC CANSSRRGYQEKQYF TRBV11-3 NA TRBJ2-5 NA
TGTGACAGGAGCTTGGGGCGGGAGCCTGGCCGGGGGCAGTTCTTC CDRSLGREPGRGQFF TRBV11-2 once TRBJ2-1 TRBD2
TGTGCCATCGATCCGGGAGCCCGCAGCTCCTACGAGCAGTACTTC CAIDPGARSSYEQYF TRBV7-9 NA TRBJ2-7 NA
TGTGCCAGCAGCAGGGGTTCATACGGAAACACCATATATTTT CASSRGSYGNTIYF TRBV11-2 medium-sized TRBJ1-3 NA
TGCGCCACCGGGACCTACAATGAGCAGTTCTTC CATGTYNEQFF TRBV10-2 many TRBJ2-1 NA
TGTGCCAGCAGCTTAGGCGGGGGCCTAACTGGAAACACCATATATTTT CASSLGGGLTGNTIYF TRBV5-4 many TRBJ1-3 NA
TGTGCCAGCAGTTCCGGGGGGACCTTCGGGACCCAGTACTTC CASSSGGTFGTQYF TRBV28 many TRBJ2-5 TRBD2
TGTGCCAGCACCCAATCGGCAATTGACGACGAGCAGTACTTC CASTQSAIDDEQYF TRBV4-2 once TRBJ2-7 NA
TGCAGCGTTGGGGGACTGGGCGACGAGCAGTACTTC CSVGGLGDEQYF TRBV29-1 many TRBJ2-7 NA
TGCGCCAGTAGCCAAGAGGTCACAGCTAACTATGGCTACACCTTC CASSQEVTANYGYTF TRBV4-1 NA TRBJ1-2 NA
TGTGCCAGTACCCCCACGGGAGCTAACTATGGCTACACCTTC CASTPTGANYGYTF TRBV19 NA TRBJ1-2 NA
TGTGCCAGCAGCGAGTCGGGACGTTCCTACGAGCAGTACTTC CASSESGRSYEQYF TRBV5-5 many TRBJ2-7 NA
TGTGCCAGCAGTGCCGGGGCCTACAATGAACGGTTCTTC CASSAGAYNERFF TRBV11-1 NA TRBJ2-1 NA
TGTGCCAGCAACCCAACCCGCAATCCGAAGACCGGGGAGCTGTTTTTT CASNPTRNPKTGELFF TRBV6-1 NA TRBJ2-2 NA
TGTGCCAGAAGCTTACATGGGGTCGGGGCCAACGTCCTGACTTTC CARSLHGVGANVLTF TRBV7-9 NA TRBJ2-6 NA
TGTGCCAGCAGCACCCGCAGACAGGGAAAAGCTGGAGCTTTCTTT CASSTRRQGKAGAFF TRBV6-1 NA TRBJ1-1 TRBD1
TGTGCCAGCAGCCAACAGGGCCGGGGGACGATTTCATACAATGAGCAGTTCTTC CASSQQGRGTISYNEQFF TRBV4-2 many TRBJ2-1 NA
TGTGCCAGCAGCTTGGGAAGACAGGGTTTTAGCAATCAGCCCCAGCATTTT CASSLGRQGFSNQPQHF TRBV7-8 many TRBJ1-5 TRBD1
TGTGCCAGCAGCTTAGAGACGGGGGTCTACAATGAGCAGTTCTTC CASSLETGVYNEQFF TRBV7-2 NA TRBJ2-1 NA